Below, 30 T cell receptor beta chains from the same sample are listed, as sequenced in a study of OX40 agonist ivuxolimab in advanced cancers. Produced via immunoSEQ multiplex PCR; TCRdb's table is partial and in-frame only. The sample holds 100,000 to 150,000 clones, about nine tenths seen once. The sample here was CD4+ or CD8+ T cells sorted from blood, taken in a trial of the OX40 agonist ivuxolimab. The receptors were sampled from an adult with an advanced solid tumor such as melanoma, head and neck, liver or kidney cancer.

V gene TRBV5-1 combines with J gene TRBJ1-1; a weak D match, TRBD1 (5 bases). CDR1 and CDR2 from the germline V gene are SGHRS and YFSETQ. The germline V and J ends were trimmed by 4 bases and 1 base, with 14 bases remaining between them. This CDR3 is 15 amino acids long. The CDR3 bases are TGCGCCAGCAGCCTCCAATTGGGGGGGAACACTGAAGCTTTCTTT. It specifies CASSLQLGGNTEAFF.

V is TRBV5-4 and J is TRBJ1-2, with D unresolved. CDR3 length: 14 residues. V lost 2 bases and J lost 8, with 16 bases in between. Germline V CDR1 and CDR2: SGHNT, YYREEE (reference sequence). As DNA, the CDR3 is TGTGCCAGCAGCTTTTTGAGGGATACTAGGGGCTACACCTTC. It is translated as CASSFLRDTRGYTF.

The rearrangement joins TRBV19 to TRBJ2-1; 7 bases are a match to TRBD2. CDR1 and CDR2 from the germline V gene are LNHDA and SQIVND (reference sequence). J lost 1 base, V lost 5 bases, and 8 bases had no gene match. The CDR3 sequence is 16 residues long. The CDR3 region is CASSESGAGSYNEQFF. CDR3 nucleotides: TGTGCCAGTAGTGAGAGCGGGGCTGGATCCTACAATGAGCAGTTCTTC.

The chain links TRBV6-5 to TRBJ2-2; no clear D gene. V was pared by 1 base and J by 6 bases, with 6 bases between. Germline CDR1 reads MNHEY; CDR2 reads SVGAGI. The CDR3 covers 13 residues. The CDR3 bases are TGTGCCAGCAGTTACTGGCACCCCGGGGAGCTGTTTTTT. Its translation: CASSYWHPGELFF.

This clone was picked up one time. The chain employs TRBV27 and TRBJ1-5; D gene ambiguous. Trimming pared 5 bases from V and 3 bases from J, leaving 17 bases between. Per germline, CDR1 MNHEY and CDR2 SMNVEV (reference sequence). The CDR3 covers 16 residues. The chain's CDR3 is CASSAYRNDNNQPQHF. For the CDR3, the DNA is TGTGCCAGCAGTGCCTATCGTAATGACAACAATCAGCCCCAGCATTTT.

The chain couples TRBV27 to TRBJ1-1, with D perhaps TRBD1 (6 bases). Trimming removed 3 bases at V and 5 bases at J, with 13 bases between. The germline gives CDR1 MNHEY, CDR2 SMNVEV (reference sequence). The CDR3 is 14 residues long. The CDR3 here is CASSFVRGVTEAFF. CDR3 nucleotides: TGTGCCAGCAGTTTCGTCAGGGGAGTTACTGAAGCTTTCTTT.

The chain employs TRBV18 and TRBJ1-5; 8 bases align to TRBD1. The CDR3 spans 18 residues. Germline lookup yields CDR1 KGHSH and CDR2 LQKENI. V lost 0 bases to trimming and J lost 0 bases; unmatched junction nucleotides: 7. CDR3 in amino acids: CASSPPNRGEYSNQPQHF. The CDR3 DNA sequence: TGTGCCAGCTCACCACCGAACAGGGGGGAATATAGCAATCAGCCCCAGCATTTT. Together with reference TRBV18 and TRBJ1-5, the CDR3 gives the full variable domain: NAGVMQNPRHLVRRRGQEARLRCSPMKGHSHVYWYRQLPEEGLKFMVYLQKENIIDESGMPKERFSAEFPKEGPSILRIQQVVRGDSAAYFCASSPPNRGEYSNQPQHFGDGTRLSIL.

This clone was seen just once. The V call is TRBV4-2, the J call TRBJ2-3; D not certain. The CDR3 has 18 amino acids. Trimming removed 0 bases at V and 0 bases at J, with 16 bases between. Germline V gene sequence: CDR1 LGHNA, CDR2 YNFKEQ. The CDR3 coding sequence is TGTGCCAGCAGCCAAGATGGGGTCGGCAGTACTAGCACAGATACGCAGTATTTT. It codes for CASSQDGVGSTSTDTQYF.

The gene calls are TRBV11-2 and TRBJ2-2, with TRBD2 matching 16 bases. Germline V lookup: CDR1 SGHAT, CDR2 FQNNGV. J lost 3 bases, V lost 8 bases, and 9 bases had no gene match. The CDR3 loop spans 18 amino acids. The CDR3 region has the DNA TGTGCCAGCTGGGGGACTAGCGGGAGGGGCGCGGACACCGGGGAGCTGTTTTTT. Its protein product is CASWGTSGRGADTGELFF.

This clone was counted a few times. CDR3: CASTPWGRVGRNTEAFF. For the CDR3, the DNA is TGTGCCAGCACTCCCTGGGGCAGGGTGGGGAGGAACACTGAAGCTTTCTTT. The chain links TRBV7-2 to TRBJ1-1; D is possibly TRBD1 (5 bases). The V gene's germline CDR1 is SGHTA and CDR2 FQGNSA. The CDR3 extends over 17 amino acids. V dropped 7 bases and J dropped 1 base, with 22 bases sitting between them. The variable domain in full, completed from reference TRBV7-2 and TRBJ1-1, reads GAGVSQSPSNKVTEKGKDVELRCDPISGHTALYWYRQSLGQGLEFLIYFQGNSAPDKSGLPSDRFSAERTGGSVSTLTIQRTQQEDSAVYLCASTPWGRVGRNTEAFFGQGTRLTVV.

The V and J genes are TRBV7-9 and TRBJ1-4; 9 bases match TRBD1. Germline V gene data show CDR1 as SEHNR and CDR2 as FQNEAQ (reference sequence). This CDR3 comprises 17 residues. Trimming cost V 8 bases and J 7 bases; bases outside gene matches: 17. The CDR3 region is CASVSGGATGGLEKLFF. As DNA, the CDR3 is TGTGCCAGCGTAAGTGGGGGCGCGACAGGGGGTCTTGAAAAACTGTTTTTT.

The J gene is TRBJ2-1, the V gene TRBV5-1, with D possibly matching TRBD1 (5 bases). The CDR3 covers 15 residues. Germline CDR1 SGHRS, CDR2 YFSETQ. The V end lost 4 bases, the J end lost 4 bases, and 15 bases lay between the germline ends. CDR3 nucleotide sequence: TGCGCCAGCAGCCCCCCCAGGACATTTTACAATGAGCAGTTCTTC. Translation: CASSPPRTFYNEQFF.

The genes are TRBV7-3 and TRBJ2-2, with D unclear. The CDR3 contains 13 residues. With 4 bases removed from V and 7 bases from J, the gap between germline ends came to 10 bases. CDR1 is SGHTA and CDR2 is FQGTGA in the germline V gene. The CDR3 loop is CASSYDLGGELFF. In nucleotides, the CDR3 is TGTGCCAGCAGCTACGACCTGGGCGGGGAGCTGTTTTTT.

The rearrangement uses TRBV9 and TRBJ2-5; tentative D call: TRBD1 (5 bases). The end of the DNA is better explained by TRBJ2-7, so the J call may be wrong. CDR1 and CDR2 (germline): SGDLS, YYNGEE. This CDR3 contains 15 residues. The DNA for the CDR3 is TGTGCCAGCAGCCCCCGGCAGGGTCACTCCTACGAGCAGTACTTC. It specifies CASSPRQGHSYEQYF.

This clone is a singleton in its sample. The chain uses TRBV2 and TRBJ1-3; no definite D call. The CDR3 has 11 residues. The V and J ends lost 7 bases and 3 bases respectively, with 4 bases between them. Germline V gives CDR1 SNHLY, CDR2 FYNNEI. The DNA of the CDR3 is TGTGCCAGCAAAATTGGAAACACCATATATTTT. The encoded protein is CASKIGNTIYF.

The J gene is TRBJ2-1, the V gene TRBV9; 8 bases are a match to TRBD2. The CDR3 loop spans 21 amino acids. Germline loops: CDR1 SGDLS, CDR2 YYNGEE. Unmatched junction bases numbered 21, after V lost 0 bases and J lost 4 bases. DNA for the CDR3: TGTGCCAGCAGCGTAGGACCCGTCGGAGGCGGTAGAGCGGGAGTATACAATGAGCAGTTCTTC. Residues: CASSVGPVGGGRAGVYNEQFF.

The rearrangement uses TRBV21-1 and TRBJ2-7; no DNA check was done on the table's D call, TRBD2. TRBV21-1 is a pseudogene segment. CDR3 size: 17 residues. DNA of the CDR3: TGTGCCAGTTACATCCAGACTAAGCTCGTGAGCCTCTACGAGCAGTACTTC. This encodes CASYIQTKLVSLYEQYF.

CDR3 sequence (DNA): TGTGCCAGTAGTACCACATGGACTAGCGGGAGGGCCCTCATCGCAGATACGCAGTATTTT. This translates into CASSTTWTSGRALIADTQYF. This chain links TRBV19 with TRBJ2-3; TRBD2 agrees at 15 bases. Trimming at V came to 4 bases and at J to 4 bases, leaving 15 bases not matched to a gene. The CDR3 has 20 amino acids. Germline CDR1 LNHDA, CDR2 SQIVND (reference sequence).

The chain employs TRBV29-1 and TRBJ2-5; TRBD1 agrees at 9 bases. In germline, CDR1 is SQVTM, CDR2 ANQGSEA. The CDR3 covers 14 residues. V lost 3 bases, J lost 5 bases, and 7 bases stayed unmatched. CDR3 amino acids: CSVEGVGQGETQYF. DNA of the CDR3: TGCAGCGTTGAGGGAGTGGGACAGGGTGAGACCCAGTACTTC.

J is TRBJ2-5 and V is TRBV19, with D unresolved. This CDR3 spans 14 amino acids. V was clipped by 8 bases and J by 5 bases, with 18 bases between them. CDR1 is LNHDA, CDR2 SQIVND, per germline (reference sequence). The CDR3 is CASRITMSTETQYF. In DNA form, the CDR3 reads TGTGCCAGTCGAATTACTATGTCTACGGAGACCCAGTACTTC.

On this clone: The junction shows a germline mismatch at one end, possibly a read error. This chain links TRBV6-5 with TRBJ2-1; D may be TRBD2 (5 bases). Germline loops: CDR1 MNHEY, CDR2 SVGAGI. CDR3 size: 15 residues. CDR3 protein: CASSHGLPSNNEQFF. In DNA form, the CDR3 reads TGTGCCAGCAGTCACGGACTTCCCTCCAACAATGAGCAGTTCTTC.

This clone was recorded a few times. Other DNA sequences in the sample encode the same CDR3. The chain is built from TRBV19 and TRBJ2-7; maybe TRBD2 (6 bases). CDR1 is LNHDA and CDR2 is SQIVND in the germline V gene (reference sequence). The CDR3 is 15 amino acids. The ends were cut back, 1 base at V and 4 bases at J, with 14 bases in the middle. CDR3 sequence (DNA): TGTGCCAGTAGTATAGTTCAAGGGGCGGGGTACGAGCAGTACTTC. Amino acid sequence: CASSIVQGAGYEQYF.

V usage is TRBV7-2 and J usage is TRBJ2-3; the match to TRBD2 covers 12 bases. Germline V gives CDR1 SGHTA, CDR2 FQGNSA. With V trimmed by 7 bases and J by 3 bases, 5 bases remained unmatched. The CDR3 length is 15 residues. The CDR3, as DNA: TGTGCCAGCACCCCGGGACTAGCGGGTACAGATACGCAGTATTTT. This encodes CASTPGLAGTDTQYF.

The sample holds a few counts of this clone. V gene TRBV5-1 combines with J gene TRBJ2-1; a possible D gene is TRBD2 (6 bases). Trimming shortened V by 4 bases and J by 6 bases, and 11 bases separated the two germline ends. The CDR3 totals 13 residues. Germline V gene lookup returns CDR1 SGHRS and CDR2 YFSETQ. As DNA, the CDR3 is TGCGCCAGCAGCCGGGGACTTGTCAATGAGCAGTTCTTC. It encodes CASSRGLVNEQFF.

The chain recombines TRBV7-3 with TRBJ2-1, with 11 bases that match TRBD2. The germline gives CDR1 SGHTA, CDR2 FQGTGA. J was trimmed by 3 bases and V by 4 bases; bases with no gene match: 2. The CDR3 is made up of 15 amino acids. CDR3 nucleotides: TGTGCCAGCAGCTCCGGACTAGCGGGCTACAATGAGCAGTTCTTC. As protein: CASSSGLAGYNEQFF.

The genes are TRBV18 and TRBJ2-1, with 12 bases that match TRBD2. In germline, CDR1 is KGHSH, CDR2 LQKENI. The V segment lost 5 bases and the J segment 8 bases; nucleotides outside the gene matches: 10. The CDR3 is 16 amino acids. The DNA of the CDR3 is TGTGCCAGCTCAACGCCGACTAGCGGGAGAGGTGATGAGCAGTTCTTC. Translated, it gives CASSTPTSGRGDEQFF.

This rearrangement joins TRBV7-2 to TRBJ1-2; unclear D gene. Germline V gene lookup returns CDR1 SGHTA and CDR2 FQGNSA. This CDR3 region has 13 residues. Trimming shortened V by 2 bases and J by 2 bases, and 6 bases separated the two germline ends. CDR3 DNA: TGTGCCAGCAGCTTACAGAGAAACTATGGCTACACCTTC. It yields the protein CASSLQRNYGYTF.

The chain is built from TRBV30 and TRBJ1-4, with D hard to call. Looked up from germline, CDR1 is GTSNPN and CDR2 is SVGIG (reference sequence). Trimming stripped 2 bases from V and 9 bases from J, with 16 bases between. This CDR3 has 14 amino acids. CDR3 region: CAWSFPGLVQKLFF. CDR3 nucleotides: TGTGCCTGGAGTTTCCCGGGCCTAGTCCAAAAACTGTTTTTT.

The genes are TRBV30 and TRBJ2-5; no reliable D call. V gave up 2 bases and J gave up 4 bases, with 2 bases separating them. Germline CDR1 GTSNPN, CDR2 SVGIG (reference sequence). This CDR3 is built from 10 residues. The CDR3 protein is CAWSTETQYF. DNA for the CDR3: TGTGCCTGGAGTACAGAGACCCAGTACTTC.

The chain has TRBV7-2 and TRBJ2-5; TRBD2 matches at 9 bases. The germline CDR1 and CDR2 sequences are SGHTA and FQGNSA. The CDR3 has 17 amino acids. V shed 1 base and J 7 bases; nucleotides not matched to a gene: 13. The CDR3 sequence is CASSLDGSGSEPRTQYF. Here the CDR3 DNA reads TGTGCCAGCAGCTTAGATGGTAGCGGGAGTGAGCCCAGGACCCAGTACTTC.